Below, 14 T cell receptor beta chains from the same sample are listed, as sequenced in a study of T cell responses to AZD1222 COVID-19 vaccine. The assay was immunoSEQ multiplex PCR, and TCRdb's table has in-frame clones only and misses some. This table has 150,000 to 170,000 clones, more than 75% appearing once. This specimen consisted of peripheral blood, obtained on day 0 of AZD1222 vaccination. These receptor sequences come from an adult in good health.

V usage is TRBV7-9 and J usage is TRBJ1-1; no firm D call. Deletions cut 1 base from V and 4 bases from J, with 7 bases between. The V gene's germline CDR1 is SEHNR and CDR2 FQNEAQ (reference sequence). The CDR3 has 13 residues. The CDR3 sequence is CASSLGGFTEAFF. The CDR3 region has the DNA TGTGCCAGCAGCTTAGGAGGGTTCACTGAAGCTTTCTTT.

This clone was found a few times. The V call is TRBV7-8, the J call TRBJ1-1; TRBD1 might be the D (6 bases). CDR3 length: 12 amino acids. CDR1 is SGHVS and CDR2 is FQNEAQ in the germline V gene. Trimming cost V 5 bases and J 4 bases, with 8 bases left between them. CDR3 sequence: CASSQGGTEAFF. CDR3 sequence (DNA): TGTGCCAGCAGCCAAGGGGGCACTGAAGCTTTCTTT. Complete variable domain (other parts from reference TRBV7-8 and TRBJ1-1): GAGVSQSPRYKVAKRGQDVALRCDPISGHVSLFWYQQALGQGPEFLTYFQNEAQLDKSGLPSDRFFAERPEGSVSTLKIQRTQQEDSAVYLCASSQGGTEAFFGQGTRLTVV.

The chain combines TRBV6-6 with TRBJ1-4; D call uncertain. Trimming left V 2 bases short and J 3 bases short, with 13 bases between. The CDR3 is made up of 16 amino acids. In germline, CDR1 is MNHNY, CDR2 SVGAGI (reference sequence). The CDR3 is CASSYLGLRANEKLFF. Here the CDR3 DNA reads TGTGCCAGCAGTTACCTGGGTTTGAGGGCTAATGAAAAACTGTTTTTT.

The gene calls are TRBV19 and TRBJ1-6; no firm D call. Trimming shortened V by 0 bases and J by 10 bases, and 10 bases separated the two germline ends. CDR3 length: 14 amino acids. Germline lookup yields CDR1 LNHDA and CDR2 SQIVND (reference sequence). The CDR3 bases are TGTGCCAGTAGTATAGATTTCGGTTACTCACCCCTCCACTTT. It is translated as CASSIDFGYSPLHF.

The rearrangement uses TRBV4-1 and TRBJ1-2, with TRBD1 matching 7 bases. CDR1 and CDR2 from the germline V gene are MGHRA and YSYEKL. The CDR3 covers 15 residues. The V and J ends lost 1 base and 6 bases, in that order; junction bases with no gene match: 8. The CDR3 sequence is CASSQAGRGGNGYTF. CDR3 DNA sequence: TGCGCCAGCAGCCAAGCAGGCAGGGGGGGGAATGGCTACACCTTC.

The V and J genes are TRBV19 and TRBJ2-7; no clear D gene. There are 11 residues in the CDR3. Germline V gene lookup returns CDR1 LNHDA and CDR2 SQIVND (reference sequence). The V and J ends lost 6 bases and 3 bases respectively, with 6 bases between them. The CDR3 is CASRSGYEQYF. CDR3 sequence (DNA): TGTGCCAGTAGGTCGGGCTACGAGCAGTACTTC. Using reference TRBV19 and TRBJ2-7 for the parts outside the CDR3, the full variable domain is DGGITQSPKYLFRKEGQNVTLSCEQNLNHDAMYWYRQDPGQGLRLIYYSQIVNDFQKGDIAEGYSVSREKKESFPLTVTSAQKNPTAFYLCASRSGYEQYFGPGTRLTVT.

In nucleotides, the CDR3 is TGTGCCAGCAGTTTATTGGGGCTAGCGGGGGAGACCCAGTACTTC. As protein: CASSLLGLAGETQYF. The V gene is TRBV28, the J gene TRBJ2-5; 9 bases fit TRBD2. V shed 1 base, J shed 5 bases, and the junction held 5 bases outside the gene matches. The CDR3 covers 15 residues. CDR1 and CDR2 (germline): MDHEN, SYDVKM.

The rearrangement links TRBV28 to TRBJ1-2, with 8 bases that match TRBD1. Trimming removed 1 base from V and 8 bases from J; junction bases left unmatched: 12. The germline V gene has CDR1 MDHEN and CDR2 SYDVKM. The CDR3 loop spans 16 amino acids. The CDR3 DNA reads TGTGCCAGCAGTTTATCTCGACAGGGGCATGCTTACGGCTACACCTTC. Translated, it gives CASSLSRQGHAYGYTF.

DNA of the CDR3: TGTGCCAGTAGTATAGGGGGGGCCTCTGGAAACACCATATATTTT. This encodes CASSIGGASGNTIYF. The chain joins TRBV19 to TRBJ1-3; the D gene is possibly TRBD1 (6 bases). The V and J ends lost 1 base and 0 bases respectively, with 7 bases between them. This CDR3 is 15 amino acids long. Germline V gene sequence: CDR1 LNHDA, CDR2 SQIVND (reference sequence).

CDR3 region: CSARKGSTDTQYF. The CDR3 coding sequence is TGCAGCGCCCGAAAGGGCAGCACAGATACGCAGTATTTT. The gene calls are TRBV29-1 and TRBJ2-3; D remains unclear. CDR1 SQVTM and CDR2 ANQGSEA come from the germline V gene. This CDR3 contains 13 residues. V was clipped by 7 bases and J by 0 bases, with 11 bases between them.

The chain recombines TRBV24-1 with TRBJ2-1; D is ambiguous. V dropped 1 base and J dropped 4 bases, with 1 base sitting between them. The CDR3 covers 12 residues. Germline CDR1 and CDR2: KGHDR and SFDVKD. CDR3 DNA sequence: TGTGCCACCAGTGATTTTTACAATGAGCAGTTCTTC. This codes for CATSDFYNEQFF.

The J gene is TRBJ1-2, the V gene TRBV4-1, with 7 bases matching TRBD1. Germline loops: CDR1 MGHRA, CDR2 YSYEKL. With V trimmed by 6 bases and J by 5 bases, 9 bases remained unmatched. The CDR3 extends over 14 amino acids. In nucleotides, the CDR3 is TGCGCCAGCAGGAGGGCCGGGACAGCTTATGGCTACACCTTC. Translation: CASRRAGTAYGYTF.

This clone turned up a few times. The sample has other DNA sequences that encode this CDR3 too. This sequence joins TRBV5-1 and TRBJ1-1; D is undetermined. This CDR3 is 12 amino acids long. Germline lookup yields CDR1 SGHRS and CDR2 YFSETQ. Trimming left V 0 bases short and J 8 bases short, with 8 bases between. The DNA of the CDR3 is TGCGCCAGCAGCTTGGAAGGACCCGAAGCTTTCTTT. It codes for CASSLEGPEAFF.

The CDR3 sequence: CASSLADSFYEQYF. CDR3 DNA: TGTGCCAGCAGCTTGGCCGACAGTTTCTACGAGCAGTACTTC. The chain has TRBV5-5 and TRBJ2-7, with TRBD1 as a possible D gene (5 bases). The length of the CDR3 is 14 residues. Germline V gives CDR1 SGHKS, CDR2 YYEKEE (reference sequence). V lost 0 bases and J 3 bases, leaving 10 bases between the germline ends.